These T cell receptor beta chains were read from a single sample in a study of cytomegalovirus exposure and HLA in healthy donors. Sequencing was performed with immunoSEQ multiplex PCR; in TCRdb, only in-frame clones are kept and a portion is missing. The sample has some 170,000 clones; 55% to 75% are singletons. Sequences were obtained from PBMCs. These receptors all stem from a human donor in good health. CDR3s include the opening cysteine and the closing phenylalanine or tryptophan. Fields, in order: J gene, D gene, clone size, V gene, CDR3 DNA, CDR3 protein. The D gene is left open where the match is weak. Clone size appears in some rows only: once, few, many, or a class for an expanded clone.

TRBJ2-3 NA NA TRBV7-9 TGTGCCAGCAGCTCGATTTGGCGGGGAGATACGCAGTATTTT CASSSIWRGDTQYF
TRBJ2-2 TRBD2 NA TRBV7-8 TGTGCCAGCAGCTTAGCGGTAGCGGGGGGGACCGGGGAGCTGTTTTTT CASSLAVAGGTGELFF
TRBJ2-1 TRBD2 NA TRBV4-1 TGCGCCAGCAGCCACGAAGGGATTAGCGGGGGAAACAATGAGCAGTTCTTC CASSHEGISGGNNEQFF
TRBJ1-2 NA few TRBV10-3 TGTGCCATCAGTGGACCAGGGAGGGGCGGCTACACCTTC CAISGPGRGGYTF
TRBJ2-2 NA NA TRBV14 TGTGCCAGCAGCCAGTTTCTTCCCGGGGAGCTGTTTTTT CASSQFLPGELFF
TRBJ2-1 TRBD2 NA TRBV6-5 TGTGCCAGCAGCCCCCTTACGGGGGGGCTCAATGAGCAGTTCTTC CASSPLTGGLNEQFF
TRBJ1-2 TRBD1 NA TRBV28 TGTGCCAGCAGCCTGCGGACAGGGGAGGACTATGGCTACACCTTC CASSLRTGEDYGYTF
TRBJ1-1 TRBD1 NA TRBV5-4 TGTGCCAGCAGCCCGGGGACAGGGGGTGAAGCTTTCTTT CASSPGTGGEAFF
TRBJ2-3 NA once TRBV7-2 TGTGCCAGCAGCCTGGACAGCGGTACGCAGTATTTT CASSLDSGTQYF
TRBJ1-6 TRBD1 NA TRBV7-9 TGTGCCAGCAGCTTATGGGGGACAGACAAGTCACCCCTCCACTTT CASSLWGTDKSPLHF